Sequencing of this T cell receptor beta chain was carried out in a study of T cell responses to AZD1222 COVID-19 vaccine. TCRdb's copy holds only in-frame clones and misses some; the assay was immunoSEQ multiplex PCR. The table records 110,000 to 150,000 clones, roughly 91% of them present only once. The CDR3 loop spans 14 amino acids. V dropped 2 bases and J dropped 9 bases, with 16 bases sitting between them. CDR1 is MDHEN and CDR2 is SYDVKM in the germline V gene. Whether given at about 4 or about 12 weeks, second doses were pooled. The source was peripheral blood, collected 28 days after the second AZD1222 dose. The clonotype originates from an adult who received the AZD1222 COVID-19 vaccine. The J gene is TRBJ1-2, the V gene TRBV28; D remains unclear. The CDR3 is CASSLPSPPESYTF. The CDR3 DNA is TGTGCCAGCAGTTTACCTAGTCCTCCTGAGAGCTACACCTTC.